The clone carrying this TCR beta chain has only a few counts. Researchers prepared the TCRbeta library using unique molecular identifiers, the study reports. TCRdb redid the calling of the PCR reads with MiXCR, one entry per CDR3 protein. The table shows some 520,000 distinct CDR3 sequences, with less than 35% occurring only once. The CDR3 consists of 16 residues. Germline-derived CDR1 and CDR2 are SGHTA and FQGNSA. Unmatched junction bases numbered 5, after V lost 2 bases and J lost 4 bases. This sample is part of a study of T-cell reconstitution after alpha-beta-depleted transplantation in children.

The sample in question was PBMCs from the stem cell graft donor, obtained from the stem cell graft. The TCR comes from a human donor who donated a stem cell graft to a child with aplastic anemia. The V call is TRBV7-2, the J call TRBJ2-3; TRBD1 aligns across 11 bases. CDR3 sequence reads: CASSLTQGQGADTQYF. The CDR3 nucleotides read TGTGCCAGCAGCTTAACCCAGGGACAGGGGGCAGATACGCAGTATTTT.